This T cell receptor beta chain originates from a study of early T cells in non-severe SARS-CoV-2 infection. Study context: Investigators sequenced bulk RNA drawn from unsorted whole blood, and chains remained unpaired.

This clonotype showed up just a few times. The antigen remains undetermined. CDR3 length: 15 amino acids. V shed 4 bases, J shed 4 bases, and the junction held 5 bases outside the gene matches. Germline-derived CDR1 and CDR2 are LGHNA and YNFKEQ. Unique molecular identifiers tagged individual cDNA molecules. MiXCR was run by TCRdb on the 5' RACE reads, yielding one entry per CDR3 protein. The repertoire holds roughly 40,000 distinct CDR3 sequences, with 6% to 7.5% as singletons. Findings of the study overall: Database matching using VDJdb favored anti-spike CD8 responses, with private and CD4 specificities left missing.

The sequenced material came from whole blood. The receptor's source is an adult who was a healthcare worker with PCR-confirmed SARS-CoV-2 infection or an uninfected control (not recorded which). The genes are TRBV4-2 and TRBJ1-4; TRBD1 matches 8 bases. DNA of the CDR3: TGTGCCAGCAGCCCGACAGGGGCCCTTAATGAAAAACTGTTTTTT. Protein sequence: CASSPTGALNEKLFF.